The clone carrying this T cell receptor beta chain was counted between two and nine times. As yet, its antigen is unknown. The sample belongs to a study of blood T cells in healthy people across ages. Study-level points and caveats: Naive and antigen-experienced cells could not be conclusively compared, given unsorted PBMCs.

It was with a sample-barcoded 5' primer and a J-beta primer mix that a second PCR of roughly 7 to 12 cycles was run. MiXCR, run by TCRdb on the 5' RACE reads, gives a single entry per CDR3 protein. The table lists 450,000 to 700,000 distinct CDR3 sequences, approximately 30% of them singletons, with less than 20% in the top ten. The germline V gene has CDR1 SEHNR and CDR2 FQNEAQ (reference sequence). The CDR3 spans 14 residues. The V segment lost 5 bases and the J segment 0 bases; nucleotides outside the gene matches: 3. The chain links TRBV7-9 to TRBJ1-2, with 7 bases that match TRBD1. Sequenced input: blood. The receptor was derived from a woman in her 70s in good health. This chain's CDR3 is CASSTQGSNYGYTF. As DNA, the CDR3 is TGTGCCAGCAGCACACAGGGGTCTAACTATGGCTACACCTTC. The full variable domain, rest sourced from reference TRBV7-9 and TRBJ1-2, is DTGVSQNPRHKITKRGQNVTFRCDPISEHNRLYWYRQTLGQGPEFLTYFQNEAQLEKSRLLSDRFSAERPKGSFSTLEIQRTEQGDSAMYLCASSTQGSNYGYTFGSGTRLTVV.